The 24 T cell receptor beta chains below come from one sample, sequenced in a study of CD8 T cells in ankylosing spondylitis. Findings of the study overall: Blood of patients with ankylosing spondylitis appeared to be characterized by a TCR beta motif of eight highly homologous variants.

TCRdb fed the 5' RACE reads into MiXCR, producing one record per CDR3 protein. The data contain more than 400,000 distinct CDR3 sequences, under 5.5% of them singletons. These receptors have no identified antigens. Material: blood, either unsorted or a sorted T cell fraction (not recorded which). The receptors come from a male donor with ankylosing spondylitis.

J is TRBJ1-4 and V is TRBV2, with D possibly being TRBD1 (6 bases). This CDR3 spans 14 amino acids. Per germline, CDR1 SNHLY and CDR2 FYNNEI. The ends were cut back, 4 bases at V and 6 bases at J, with 12 bases in the middle. CDR3 protein: CASSAGTSYEKLFF. As DNA, the CDR3 is TGTGCCAGCAGTGCCGGGACATCTTATGAAAAACTGTTTTTT.

This clonotype was found many times. CDR3 in amino acids: CASSPYVGQGLGEAFF. The CDR3 nucleotides read TGTGCCAGCAGCCCGTACGTCGGACAGGGTCTTGGTGAAGCTTTCTTT. The V call is TRBV7-6, the J call TRBJ1-1; 8 bases agree with TRBD1. The trim removed 5 bases at V and 7 bases at J, leaving 15 bases unmatched. The CDR3 is 16 amino acids. The germline V gene has CDR1 SGHVS and CDR2 FNYEAQ.

This clonotype appeared many times. The chain employs TRBV12-3 or TRBV12-4 and TRBJ1-4, with TRBD1 as a possible D gene (5 bases). Trimming stripped 4 bases from V and 5 bases from J, with 14 bases between. CDR3 length: 15 residues. This CDR3 reads CASSSVDSLNEKLFF. CDR3 DNA sequence: TGTGCCAGCAGTTCCGTCGACAGTCTAAATGAAAAACTGTTTTTT.

The chain joins TRBV7-9 to TRBJ2-6; the D call may be TRBD1 or TRBD2 (5 bases each). V lost 5 bases to trimming and J lost 2 bases, with 13 bases between them. CDR3 size: 16 residues. Germline V lookup: CDR1 SEHNR, CDR2 FQNEAQ (reference sequence). For the CDR3, the DNA is TGTGCCAGCAGCCACTTTCGGGGCACTGGGGCCAACGTCCTGACTTTC. Amino acids: CASSHFRGTGANVLTF.

This clonotype was recorded at least ten times. The chain is built from TRBV3-1 and TRBJ1-1; D gene ambiguous. The V and J ends lost 1 base and 4 bases respectively, with 13 bases between them. This CDR3 spans 15 amino acids. Looked up from germline, CDR1 is LGHDT and CDR2 is YNNKEL (reference sequence). In nucleotides, the CDR3 is TGTGCCAGCAGCCAAGTTCTCCGAGGCGGCACTGAAGCTTTCTTT. It codes for CASSQVLRGGTEAFF.

This chain uses TRBV7-9 with TRBJ2-2; D ambiguous. CDR1 is SEHNR, CDR2 FQNEAQ, per germline (reference sequence). The V gene lost 1 base and the J gene lost 3 bases, with 9 bases spanning the gap. The CDR3 sequence is 15 residues long. CDR3 sequence (DNA): TGTGCCAGCAGCTTAGAACTATTTGACACCGGGGAGCTGTTTTTT. This translates into CASSLELFDTGELFF.

This clonotype was seen at least ten times. The CDR3 region is CSVGVLGGASDEQYF. The CDR3 region has the DNA TGCAGCGTCGGGGTGTTGGGGGGGGCGTCTGACGAGCAGTACTTC. The chain has TRBV29-1 and TRBJ2-7; perhaps TRBD2 as D (7 bases). The germline CDR1 and CDR2 sequences are SQVTM and ANQGSEA. Trimming cost V 6 bases and J 5 bases, with 23 bases left between them. This CDR3 comprises 15 residues.

This clonotype was counted between two and nine times. V gene TRBV3-1 combines with J gene TRBJ2-7, with D possibly called TRBD1 or TRBD2 (5 bases each). V was shortened by 4 bases and J by 4 bases, with 11 bases between the two germline ends. The germline gives CDR1 LGHDT, CDR2 YNNKEL (reference sequence). The CDR3 is made up of 13 amino acids. CDR3 sequence reads: CASSRRDGYEQYF. The CDR3 DNA is TGTGCCAGCAGCCGTCGGGACGGTTACGAGCAGTACTTC.

This clonotype showed up many times. The chain links TRBV20-1 to TRBJ1-2; D not resolved. The germline CDR1 and CDR2 sequences are DFQATT and SNEGSKA (reference sequence). V gave up 4 bases and J gave up 5 bases, with 5 bases separating them. The CDR3 has 10 residues. CDR3 residues: CSATLYGYTF. The CDR3 region has the DNA TGCAGTGCTACTCTTTATGGCTACACCTTC.

This chain connects TRBV29-1 to TRBJ2-2; D remains unclear. The CDR3 runs 12 residues. With 7 bases removed from V and 6 bases from J, the gap between germline ends came to 12 bases. CDR1 and CDR2 (germline): SQVTM, ANQGSEA. CDR3 residues: CSAPTGAGELFF. As DNA, the CDR3 is TGCAGCGCTCCGACTGGGGCCGGGGAGCTGTTTTTT.

This clonotype showed up many times. This chain links TRBV12-3 or TRBV12-4 with TRBJ2-1; the D gene is possibly TRBD2 (6 bases). CDR3 length equals 15 residues. V was cut by 7 bases and J by 0 bases, with 13 bases left in between. The CDR3 coding sequence is TGTGCCAGCACTCCTGCGGGGAGCTCCTACAATGAGCAGTTCTTC. Translated: CASTPAGSSYNEQFF.

This clonotype showed up many times. The chain employs TRBV15 and TRBJ2-3; D uncertain. CDR3 length equals 13 residues. The germline V gene encodes CDR1 LNHNV and CDR2 YYDKDF (reference sequence). V lost 6 bases to trimming and J lost 4 bases, with 11 bases between them. The CDR3 region has the DNA TGTGCCACCAGAAATCTAGGATCAGATACGCAGTATTTT. Its protein product is CATRNLGSDTQYF.

This clonotype was seen repeatedly, ten times or more. The V gene is TRBV20-1, the J gene TRBJ1-5, with D perhaps matching TRBD1 (5 bases). The germline V gene encodes CDR1 DFQATT and CDR2 SNEGSKA (reference sequence). The CDR3 spans 15 residues. V was clipped by 0 bases and J by 6 bases, with 15 bases between them. The CDR3 nucleotides are TGCAGTGCTAGAGATCCGGGGGGAGTAGGTCAGCCCCAGCATTTT. This gives the protein CSARDPGGVGQPQHF.

This clonotype was counted ten times or more. This chain links TRBV20-1 with TRBJ2-7; the D gene is possibly TRBD1 (6 bases). Between the trimmed V and J ends, which lost 1 base and 5 bases, there was a span of 12 bases. Germline assignment: CDR1 DFQATT and CDR2 SNEGSKA (reference sequence). CDR3 length: 13 residues. CDR3 loop: CSARGTAINEQYF. The CDR3, as DNA: TGCAGTGCTAGAGGGACAGCGATTAACGAGCAGTACTTC.

The table lists this clonotype with many counts. The gene calls are TRBV5-1 and TRBJ1-1, with D unclear. V was cut by 1 base and J by 6 bases, with 13 bases left in between. Germline-derived CDR1 and CDR2 are SGHRS and YFSETQ. The CDR3 sequence is 14 residues long. CDR3 residues: CASSLLVNNAEAFF. CDR3 sequence (DNA): TGCGCCAGCAGCTTGTTGGTTAATAACGCTGAAGCTTTCTTT.

This clonotype was seen at least ten times. The chain carries TRBV20-1 and TRBJ2-2; D not resolved. The V and J ends lost 3 bases and 4 bases respectively, with 12 bases between them. The CDR3 extends over 14 amino acids. The germline CDR1 and CDR2 sequences are DFQATT and SNEGSKA (reference sequence). The CDR3: CSASLLLSTGELFF. For the CDR3, the DNA is TGCAGTGCTAGTCTCCTCTTGAGCACCGGGGAGCTGTTTTTT.

This clonotype was observed at least ten times. This sequence joins TRBV5-1 and TRBJ2-3; tentatively, D is TRBD1 (6 bases). Trimming removed 0 bases at V and 1 base at J, with 9 bases between. This CDR3 contains 15 residues. Germline lookup yields CDR1 SGHRS and CDR2 YFSETQ. In nucleotides, the CDR3 is TGCGCCAGCAGCTTGGCACAGGGTGGCACAGATACGCAGTATTTT. Translating it yields CASSLAQGGTDTQYF.

This clonotype turned up a few times. The chain combines TRBV2 with TRBJ2-2; TRBD1 is a possible D gene (5 bases). V was cut by 6 bases and J by 0 bases, with 11 bases left in between. CDR1 and CDR2 (germline): SNHLY, FYNNEI. The CDR3 runs to 15 residues. For the CDR3, the DNA is TGTGCCAGCAGGGGGCTAGTAGCGAACACCGGGGAGCTGTTTTTT. It is translated as CASRGLVANTGELFF.

This clonotype was seen many times. The chain carries TRBV11-2 and TRBJ2-5, with D uncertain. This CDR3 has 13 residues. Germline values: CDR1 SGHAT, CDR2 FQNNGV. Trimming cost V 4 bases and J 5 bases, with 11 bases left between them. The CDR3 nucleotides read TGTGCCAGCAGCTCACAGCTGAGGGAGACCCAGTACTTC. Protein sequence: CASSSQLRETQYF.

This clonotype was seen many times. The rearrangement joins TRBV20-1 to TRBJ1-1, with D unresolved. This CDR3 region has 13 residues. The germline V and J ends were trimmed by 4 bases and 0 bases, with 9 bases remaining between them. Germline assignment: CDR1 DFQATT and CDR2 SNEGSKA (reference sequence). The CDR3 sequence is CSATRGLNTEAFF. The DNA of the CDR3 is TGCAGTGCTACCCGGGGTTTGAACACTGAAGCTTTCTTT.

This clonotype was seen many times. The J gene is TRBJ1-5, the V gene TRBV20-1; 7 bases agree with TRBD1. The V and J ends lost 6 bases and 0 bases, in that order; junction bases with no gene match: 11. This CDR3 is 16 amino acids long. Germline V gene lookup returns CDR1 DFQATT and CDR2 SNEGSKA (reference sequence). The CDR3, as DNA: TGCAGTGCCAGGGGGGGGATCGGTTATAGCAATCAGCCCCAGCATTTT. This sequence encodes CSARGGIGYSNQPQHF.

This clonotype was found many times. This chain joins TRBV6-2 or TRBV6-3 and TRBJ2-2; D uncertain. CDR1 and CDR2 from the germline V gene are MNHEY and SVGEGT. This CDR3 has 14 amino acids. The V end was cut by 1 base, the J end by 6 bases, with 9 bases between. The DNA for the CDR3 is TGTGCCAGCAGTTACTTCGGAAGTCCCGGGGAGCTGTTTTTT. Encoded protein: CASSYFGSPGELFF.

This clonotype was counted many times. The V call is TRBV7-9, the J call TRBJ2-7; TRBD2 is a possible D gene (5 bases). Germline CDR1 reads SEHNR; CDR2 reads FQNEAQ (reference sequence). Trimming took off 3 bases at V and 5 bases at J, with 11 bases between the two ends. This CDR3 region has 13 residues. In DNA form, the CDR3 reads TGTGCCAGCAGCTTCCCTGCGCGGGACGAGCAGTACTTC. This codes for CASSFPARDEQYF.

This clonotype has a count of ten or more. J is TRBJ1-6 and V is TRBV5-1, with 8 bases lining up with TRBD1. V shed 4 bases and J 10 bases; nucleotides not matched to a gene: 4. The germline V gene has CDR1 SGHRS and CDR2 YFSETQ. This CDR3 has 13 residues. The CDR3 spells CASSEGQESPLHF. The CDR3, as DNA: TGCGCCAGCAGCGAGGGACAGGAATCACCCCTCCACTTT.